This T cell receptor (beta chain) was documented in a study of blood T cell repertoires in COVID-19. Clones were read by immunoSEQ multiplex PCR, and TCRdb kept only the in-frame ones, dropping some. The sample has roughly 150,000 clones; approximately 90% are singletons. The CDR3 contains 14 residues. In germline, CDR1 is MNHNS, CDR2 SASEGT. About this clone itself: At one boundary the junction diverges from the germline segment, which might be a read error.

The sequence came from a woman aged 40-49 years with acute or convalescent COVID-19. This chain joins TRBV6-1 and TRBJ1-2, with D tentatively TRBD1 (6 bases). Specimen: peripheral blood. CDR3 amino acids: CASREQGIFYGYTF. The CDR3 DNA is TGTGCCAGCCGTGAACAGGGCATTTTCTATGGCTACACCTTC.